Given below is one T cell receptor (beta chain) in context. TCRdb's table, derived via immunoSEQ multiplex PCR, lists solely in-frame clones and lacks some. Seen here are more than 75,000 clones, approximately 80% observed once, and the top ten hold around 1.1%. The sample originates from a study of OX40 agonist ivuxolimab in advanced cancers. About the research overall: Six ivuxolimab dose levels, 0.01 to 10 mg/kg, were given intravenously every 2 weeks. Patients were 82.7% male with ages roughly 20 to 85, mean around 61. Prior anti-PD-1, anti-PD-L1 or anti-CTLA-4 therapy did not bar entry, and more than 35% had some.

Trimming cost V 0 bases and J 0 bases, with 6 bases left between them. Germline V gives CDR1 SGDLS, CDR2 YYNGEE. The CDR3 is 15 amino acids. The chain employs TRBV9 and TRBJ2-2, with D possibly being TRBD1 (5 bases). The clonotype originates from an adult with an advanced solid tumor such as melanoma, head and neck, liver or kidney cancer. Sequenced here: CD4+ or CD8+ T cells sorted from blood, sampled in a trial of the OX40 agonist ivuxolimab. The DNA for the CDR3 is TGTGCCAGCAGCGTAGGGACACCGAACACCGGGGAGCTGTTTTTT. This codes for CASSVGTPNTGELFF.